This note documents a single T cell receptor beta chain sequence. Its antigen remains unknown. This sample was taken from a study of CXCR3-negative and CXCR3-positive naive CD8 T cells. On the study more broadly: TRB reads totalled about 135 million, about 1.5 +/- 0.3 million per library.

The CD45RO-CCR7+CD27+CD95- phenotype denoted naive CD8+ T cells. Study outcomes and limitations: Most assays were run on fresh PBMCs (CXCR3 expression partially decreased after cryopreservation). Comparably high diversity marked both naive subsets, whereas memory CD8+ cells had much lower diversity. The study found more hydrophobic TRB CDR3s in CXCR3-positive naive cells than in CXCR3-negative naive cells.

With UMI labels, 5' RACE was used to prepare the TRB cDNA libraries. Following a re-call of the 5' RACE reads, TCRdb has one entry per CDR3 protein and lacks DNA. This sample's table reports approximately 96,000 distinct CDR3 sequences. The receptor comes from a human donor in good health. Some clones in this sample may be carry-over from other donors' samples. The sequenced material came from naive CXCR3+ CD8+ T cells from blood. The subset is: CD45RO-CCR7+CD27+CD95- naive CD8+ T cells expressing CXCR3 (TNR3+).

This CDR3 is CASSIGTGVRNEQFF. The rearrangement uses TRBV19 and TRBJ2-1; TCRdb's assignment of TRBD1 cannot be checked, as there is no DNA. CDR3 length equals 15 residues. The germline V gene has CDR1 LNHDA and CDR2 SQIVND (reference sequence). The full variable domain, rest sourced from reference TRBV19 and TRBJ2-1, is DGGITQSPKYLFRKEGQNVTLSCEQNLNHDAMYWYRQDPGQGLRLIYYSQIVNDFQKGDIAEGYSVSREKKESFPLTVTSAQKNPTAFYLCASSIGTGVRNEQFFGPGTRLTVL.